Presented here are 29 T cell receptor beta chains from one specimen sequenced in a study of shared clonotypes between healthy human individuals. Assay: immunoSEQ multiplex PCR; the TCRdb copy retains only in-frame clones and omits some. In the table there are over a million clones, around 78% of which are singletons. Source material: memory CD4+ T cells from PBMCs. The subset was: CD45RA-negative fraction. The receptors come from a man aged 18 to 29 in good health. Some clones in this sample may be carry-over from other donors' samples.

This chain joins TRBV15 and TRBJ2-3, with 10 bases lining up with TRBD2. With V trimmed by 5 bases and J by 5 bases, 10 bases remained unmatched. In germline, CDR1 is LNHNV, CDR2 YYDKDF (reference sequence). The CDR3 sequence is 16 residues long. DNA of the CDR3: TGTGCCACCAGCGGACGAGCGGGAGGGCCAAGAGATACGCAGTATTTT. Translation: CATSGRAGGPRDTQYF.

The rearrangement joins TRBV5-1 to TRBJ2-3; 7 bases map to TRBD2. Unmatched junction bases numbered 6, after V lost 6 bases and J lost 2 bases. The CDR3 consists of 14 residues. The V gene's germline CDR1 is SGHRS and CDR2 YFSETQ. CDR3 sequence: CASTASGYTDTQYF. CDR3 DNA: TGCGCCAGCACCGCTAGCGGATACACAGATACGCAGTATTTT.

The sample holds a few counts of this clone. V is TRBV29-1 and J is TRBJ2-2; D is perhaps TRBD1 or TRBD2 (6 bases each). The CDR3 is made up of 12 amino acids. Per the germline V gene, CDR1 is SQVTM and CDR2 is ANQGSEA. The CDR3 loop is CSGGLSTGELFF. Written as DNA, the CDR3 is TGCAGTGGGGGGCTTAGCACCGGGGAGCTGTTTTTT.

The chain recombines TRBV27 with TRBJ2-1; 10 nucleotides agree with TRBD2. V was clipped by 4 bases and J by 8 bases; unmatched bases: 17. Germline CDR1 and CDR2: MNHEY and SMNVEV (reference sequence). This CDR3 comprises 18 residues. The chain's CDR3 is CASSSRWLAGVPGDEQFF. CDR3 bases: TGTGCCAGCAGTTCTAGGTGGCTAGCGGGAGTTCCGGGCGATGAGCAGTTCTTC.

This clone was picked up one time. The V call is TRBV5-1, the J call TRBJ2-1; possibly TRBD2 for D (6 bases). The CDR3 is made up of 15 amino acids. Germline CDR1 and CDR2: SGHRS and YFSETQ. With 10 bases removed from V and 0 bases from J, the gap between germline ends came to 17 bases. This CDR3 reads CAARRGPLSYNEQFF. DNA for the CDR3: TGCGCCGCTAGGAGGGGTCCCCTCTCCTACAATGAGCAGTTCTTC.

The chain has TRBV6-5 and TRBJ1-2, with 7 positions matching TRBD1. Per germline, CDR1 MNHEY and CDR2 SVGAGI. Losses at the gene ends were 5 bases for V and 3 bases for J; bases not matched to a gene: 6. The CDR3 totals 14 residues. CDR3 coding DNA: TGTGCCAGCAGTCCGCGACAGGGTGACTATGGCTACACCTTC. This translates into CASSPRQGDYGYTF.

The genes are TRBV27 and TRBJ2-1; 9 nucleotides agree with TRBD1. V lost 4 bases and J lost 5; bases outside the gene matches: 3. The V gene's germline CDR1 is MNHEY and CDR2 SMNVEV (reference sequence). This CDR3 is built from 14 residues. The CDR3 here is CASSWDRVNNEQFF. The CDR3 DNA reads TGTGCCAGCAGTTGGGACAGGGTTAACAATGAGCAGTTCTTC.

This clone was counted once. The chain employs TRBV11-3 and TRBJ1-3; D call uncertain. The V end was cut by 0 bases, the J end by 4 bases, with 4 bases between. Germline CDR1 and CDR2: SGHNT and YENEEA. The CDR3 is 13 amino acids. The chain's CDR3 is CASSLESGNTIYF. The DNA of the CDR3 is TGTGCCAGCAGCTTAGAGTCCGGAAACACCATATATTTT.

This chain connects TRBV5-1 to TRBJ1-1, with a possible D match to TRBD1 (6 bases). The ends were cut back, 10 bases at V and 2 bases at J, with 15 bases in the middle. Germline lookup yields CDR1 SGHRS and CDR2 YFSETQ. The CDR3 runs 13 residues. The CDR3 sequence is CAGKTGINTEAFF. The CDR3 DNA sequence: TGCGCCGGAAAGACAGGTATTAACACTGAAGCTTTCTTT.

This chain links TRBV6-6 with TRBJ2-5; D uncertain. CDR3 length: 14 amino acids. Germline V lookup: CDR1 MNHNY, CDR2 SVGAGI (reference sequence). V was trimmed by 8 bases and J by 2 bases, leaving 15 bases between them. The CDR3 coding sequence is TGTGCCAGCCAGAGTCCCCACAGACAAGAGACCCAGTACTTC. Protein sequence: CASQSPHRQETQYF.

V is TRBV6-5 and J is TRBJ1-1; 9 bases map to TRBD1. In germline, CDR1 is MNHEY, CDR2 SVGAGI. This CDR3 is 16 amino acids long. Trimming removed 2 bases from V and 0 bases from J; junction bases left unmatched: 4. The CDR3, as DNA: TGTGCCAGCAGTTACGGACAGGGGCCAATGAACACTGAAGCTTTCTTT. Protein product: CASSYGQGPMNTEAFF.

The rearrangement links TRBV5-5 to TRBJ2-7; D remains unclear. The V gene lost 0 bases and the J gene lost 4 bases, with 5 bases spanning the gap. CDR1 and CDR2 from the germline V gene are SGHKS and YYEKEE (reference sequence). The CDR3 is 12 amino acids. The CDR3 nucleotides are TGTGCCAGCAGCTTGGTGTTTTACGAGCAGTACTTC. Translating it yields CASSLVFYEQYF.

The chain couples TRBV15 to TRBJ2-7; D gene uncertain. Germline V gene data show CDR1 as LNHNV and CDR2 as YYDKDF (reference sequence). V lost 1 base to trimming and J lost 3 bases, with 7 bases between them. The CDR3 runs 13 residues. The CDR3 sequence: CATSRGQNYEQYF. The DNA of the CDR3 is TGTGCCACCAGCAGAGGACAAAACTACGAGCAGTACTTC.

This clone occurred a few times. The chain couples TRBV4-2 to TRBJ1-2, with no clear D. Between the trimmed V and J ends, which lost 0 bases and 4 bases, there was a span of 9 bases. This CDR3 has 14 residues. In germline, CDR1 is LGHNA, CDR2 YNFKEQ. The CDR3 loop is CASSQDHAIYGYTF. CDR3 coding DNA: TGTGCCAGCAGCCAAGATCACGCCATCTATGGCTACACCTTC.

This chain links TRBV11-2 with TRBJ2-5; no clear D. The CDR3 is 13 residues long. Germline lookup yields CDR1 SGHAT and CDR2 FQNNGV. The V and J ends lost 3 bases and 2 bases respectively, with 7 bases between them. This CDR3 reads CASSFPSQETQYF. CDR3 nucleotide sequence: TGTGCCAGCAGCTTTCCCAGTCAAGAGACCCAGTACTTC.

The chain is built from TRBV5-4 and TRBJ2-1; D perhaps matches TRBD2 (5 bases). The ends were cut back, 3 bases at V and 7 bases at J, with 14 bases in the middle. Germline values: CDR1 SGHNT, CDR2 YYREEE (reference sequence). The CDR3 length is 14 residues. The CDR3: CASSSPGNGNEQFF. CDR3 coding DNA: TGTGCCAGCAGCTCCCCCGGGAACGGGAATGAGCAGTTCTTC.

The gene calls are TRBV28 and TRBJ2-7; D may be TRBD1 (6 bases). This CDR3 has 14 residues. Trimming shortened V by 5 bases and J by 7 bases, and 18 bases separated the two germline ends. Germline CDR1 and CDR2: MDHEN and SYDVKM. The CDR3 nucleotides read TGTGCCAGCAGTCCGCACTCCTTTAGGGGGGAGCAGTACTTC. Encoded protein: CASSPHSFRGEQYF.

The chain combines TRBV9 with TRBJ2-1; 7 positions agree with TRBD2. Losses at the gene ends were 0 bases for V and 3 bases for J; bases not matched to a gene: 6. The CDR3 totals 16 residues. CDR1 is SGDLS and CDR2 is YYNGEE in the germline V gene. CDR3 nucleotide sequence: TGTGCCAGCAGCGTAGAGGGTAGCGGGCGCTACAATGAGCAGTTCTTC. Its translation is CASSVEGSGRYNEQFF.

The table lists this clone with a few counts. CDR3 nucleotides: TGCGCCAGCAGCCAAGATCTGGGCTCAAATGGCTACACCTTC. Translated, it gives CASSQDLGSNGYTF. The chain recombines TRBV4-3 with TRBJ1-2; D gene uncertain. V lost 0 bases and J 6 bases, leaving 11 bases between the germline ends. Germline lookup yields CDR1 LGHNA and CDR2 YSLEER. This CDR3 has 14 residues.

The rearrangement joins TRBV6-1 to TRBJ2-5, with 9 bases fitting TRBD1. CDR3 length: 14 amino acids. Per germline, CDR1 MNHNS and CDR2 SASEGT. V trimming: 5 bases; J trimming: 9 bases; junction bases outside the gene matches: 10. Here the CDR3 reads CASSLDRGMGAQYF. In nucleotides, the CDR3 is TGTGCCAGCAGTCTTGACAGGGGGATGGGGGCCCAGTACTTC.

The rearrangement joins TRBV7-9 to TRBJ1-5; D may be TRBD1 (6 bases). The CDR3 covers 16 residues. Germline CDR1 is SEHNR and CDR2 is FQNEAQ (reference sequence). The ends were cut back, 5 bases at V and 2 bases at J, with 16 bases in the middle. The CDR3 DNA is TGTGCCAGCAGCCCCCAAGGGGGATCGGGCAATCAGCCCCAGCATTTT. As protein: CASSPQGGSGNQPQHF. Full variable domain (missing parts from reference TRBV7-9 and TRBJ1-5): DTGVSQNPRHKITKRGQNVTFRCDPISEHNRLYWYRQTLGQGPEFLTYFQNEAQLEKSRLLSDRFSAERPKGSFSTLEIQRTEQGDSAMYLCASSPQGGSGNQPQHFGDGTRLSIL.

The V call is TRBV5-4, the J call TRBJ2-7, with D maybe TRBD2 (7 bases). The CDR3 has 15 amino acids. Trimming left V 4 bases short and J 5 bases short, with 19 bases between. Germline V gene lookup returns CDR1 SGHNT and CDR2 YYREEE (reference sequence). CDR3 amino acids: CASSRPGVGGDEQYF. CDR3 nucleotide sequence: TGTGCCAGCAGCCGGCCGGGAGTAGGGGGGGACGAGCAGTACTTC.

This clone was seen more than once but under ten times. The rearrangement uses TRBV10-3 and TRBJ2-7, with a tentative D call TRBD2 (6 bases). Trimming took 0 bases from V and 5 from J, leaving 14 bases between them. The CDR3 covers 15 residues. The V gene's germline CDR1 is ENHRY and CDR2 SYGVKD. The CDR3 spells CAISESPGLLHEQYF. The CDR3 bases are TGTGCCATCAGTGAGTCGCCGGGACTCCTCCACGAGCAGTACTTC.

This clone was counted many times. Distinct nucleotide sequences in the sample also encode this CDR3. This chain links TRBV6-6 with TRBJ2-4; 7 positions match TRBD2. CDR1 MNHNY and CDR2 SVGAGI come from the germline V gene (reference sequence). J gave up 12 bases and V 6 bases, and 11 bases lay outside the gene matches. The CDR3 loop spans 13 amino acids. CDR3 sequence (DNA): TGTGCCAGCAGCCAGACTTCTGGGGGGGATCAGTACTTC. The encoded protein is CASSQTSGGDQYF.

V gene TRBV5-4 combines with J gene TRBJ1-1; D call uncertain. From germline, CDR1 is SGHNT and CDR2 YYREEE (reference sequence). V was shortened by 0 bases and J by 3 bases, with 12 bases between the two germline ends. This CDR3 has 15 residues. CDR3 nucleotide sequence: TGTGCCAGCAGCTTGGGGGGAAAGCTGGACACTGAAGCTTTCTTT. Translating it yields CASSLGGKLDTEAFF.

J is TRBJ2-3 and V is TRBV7-3; D not resolved. V was shortened by 8 bases and J by 0 bases, with 21 bases between the two germline ends. The CDR3 consists of 17 residues. Germline V gene sequence: CDR1 SGHTA, CDR2 FQGTGA. The DNA of the CDR3 is TGTGCCAGCCCCAGAATAACTTATATGATAAGCACAGATACGCAGTATTTT. This sequence encodes CASPRITYMISTDTQYF.

The rearrangement links TRBV5-4 to TRBJ2-5, with D uncertain. V was shortened by 0 bases and J by 5 bases, with 8 bases between the two germline ends. The CDR3 is 13 residues long. CDR1 and CDR2 from the germline V gene are SGHNT and YYREEE (reference sequence). The CDR3 DNA sequence: TGTGCCAGCAGCTTGGACAGTCATGAGACCCAGTACTTC. Protein product: CASSLDSHETQYF. The full variable domain, rest sourced from reference TRBV5-4 and TRBJ2-5, is ETGVTQSPTHLIKTRGQQVTLRCSSQSGHNTVSWYQQALGQGPQFIFQYYREEENGRGNFPPRFSGLQFPNYSSELNVNALELDDSALYLCASSLDSHETQYFGPGTRLLVL.

The gene calls are TRBV6-5 and TRBJ2-7; possibly TRBD2 for D (6 bases). Trimming shortened V by 2 bases and J by 3 bases, and 14 bases separated the two germline ends. Germline V gene lookup returns CDR1 MNHEY and CDR2 SVGAGI. This CDR3 spans 15 amino acids. CDR3 protein: CASSYAAGSGYEQYF. CDR3 bases: TGTGCCAGCAGTTACGCCGCCGGGAGCGGCTACGAGCAGTACTTC.

The V gene is TRBV5-1, the J gene TRBJ2-3, with a weak D call TRBD1 (6 bases). The CDR3 totals 15 residues. Germline CDR1 is SGHRS and CDR2 is YFSETQ. Trimming pared 4 bases from V and 3 bases from J, leaving 15 bases between. Here the CDR3 DNA reads TGCGCCAGCAGCCGGGCGGACAGATGGACAGATACGCAGTATTTT. It yields the protein CASSRADRWTDTQYF.